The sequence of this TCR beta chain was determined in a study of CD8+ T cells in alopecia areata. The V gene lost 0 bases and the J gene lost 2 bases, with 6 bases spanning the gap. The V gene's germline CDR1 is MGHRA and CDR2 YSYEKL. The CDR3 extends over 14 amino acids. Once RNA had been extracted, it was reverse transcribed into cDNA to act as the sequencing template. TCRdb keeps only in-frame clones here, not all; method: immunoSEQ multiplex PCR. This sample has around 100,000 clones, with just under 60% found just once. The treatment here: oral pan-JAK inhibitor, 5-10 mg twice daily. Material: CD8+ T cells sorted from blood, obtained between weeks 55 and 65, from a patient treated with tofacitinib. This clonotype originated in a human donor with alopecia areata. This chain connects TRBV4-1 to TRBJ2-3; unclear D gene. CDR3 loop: CASSQELVTDTQYF. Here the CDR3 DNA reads TGCGCCAGCAGCCAAGAGTTAGTCACAGATACGCAGTATTTT.